This T cell receptor (beta chain) was captured in a study of early T cells in non-severe SARS-CoV-2 infection. One entry per CDR3 protein results from TCRdb running MiXCR on the 5' RACE reads. The sample carries more than 45,000 distinct CDR3 sequences, approximately 7.7% recorded once. This CDR3 is built from 16 residues. V was shortened by 6 bases and J by 7 bases, with 22 bases between the two germline ends. Germline V gene sequence: CDR1 SEHNR, CDR2 FQNEAQ (reference sequence). The chain is built from TRBV7-9 and TRBJ2-1; D is possibly TRBD2 (5 bases). The sequenced sample was whole blood. The clonotype was recovered from an adult who was a healthcare worker with PCR-confirmed SARS-CoV-2 infection or an uninfected control (not recorded which). Written as DNA, the CDR3 is TGTGCCAGCAGACCTTTTGGAGGAGAGGGTCGGAATGAGCAGTTCTTC. This encodes CASRPFGGEGRNEQFF.